This is a list of T cell receptor beta chains from one sample in a study of beta chain features in type 1 diabetes. Assay: immunoSEQ multiplex PCR; the TCRdb copy retains only in-frame clones and omits some. The table includes about 9,400 clones, 75% to 80% detected once. The source material was Tregs from blood. The receptors shown here come from a young woman in good health. Each CDR3 is given with its conserved first and last residue. The order of the fields is J gene, V gene, D gene, clone size, CDR3 protein, CDR3 DNA. A D gene is named only where the DNA matches it firmly. The size of a clone is reported for some rows only, either as once, few or many, or as a class for expanded clones.

TRBJ2-3	TRBV7-2	-	-	CASSVLANTQYF	TGTGCCAGCAGCGTACTAGCAAATACGCAGTATTTT
TRBJ1-1	TRBV6-1	-	-	CASKRDFEAFF	TGTGCCAGCAAACGGGACTTTGAAGCTTTCTTT
TRBJ2-1	TRBV10-3	TRBD2	-	CAISVGTSGGLPNNEQFF	TGTGCCATCAGTGTTGGGACTAGCGGGGGTTTGCCGAACAATGAGCAGTTCTTC
TRBJ2-3	TRBV27	TRBD2	-	CASSFQTRAAGSDTQYF	TGTGCCAGCAGTTTCCAAACTAGGGCAGCGGGGTCAGATACGCAGTATTTT
TRBJ2-3	TRBV18	TRBD2	-	CASSPLGLAGSDTQYF	TGTGCCAGCTCACCACTAGGCCTAGCGGGCTCAGATACGCAGTATTTT
TRBJ2-3	TRBV6-5	TRBD2	once	CASKLGTSGTDTQYF	TGTGCCAGCAAATTAGGGACTAGCGGGACGGATACGCAGTATTTT
TRBJ2-2	TRBV11-2	-	-	CASSFIRGTGELFF	TGTGCCAGCAGCTTCATCAGGGGCACCGGGGAGCTGTTTTTT
TRBJ2-7	TRBV4-1	-	-	CASSQDSGWREQYF	TGCGCCAGCAGCCAAGATTCAGGGTGGCGCGAGCAGTACTTC
TRBJ2-7	TRBV28	-	-	CAGSYRVSYEQYF	TGTGCCGGGTCATACAGGGTTTCCTACGAGCAGTACTTC
TRBJ2-1	TRBV18	-	few	CASSPRQNTEFF	TGTGCCAGCTCACCACGTCAGAATACAGAGTTCTTC
TRBJ1-4	TRBV7-6	-	few	CASSLFDSQSNEKLFF	TGTGCCAGCAGCCTGTTTGACAGTCAATCTAATGAAAAACTGTTTTTT
TRBJ2-3	TRBV2	TRBD1	-	CASSAGGPLSF	TGTGCCAGCAGTGCAGGGGGCCCCCTGAGTTTT
TRBJ1-2	TRBV7-9	TRBD1	-	CASSSQTGNLGYGYTF	TGTGCCAGCAGCTCGCAGACAGGGAATCTAGGGTATGGCTACACCTTC
TRBJ1-5	TRBV4-2	-	-	CASSQDSPLNQPQHF	TGTGCCAGCAGCCAAGATTCCCCCCTTAATCAGCCCCAGCATTTT
TRBJ2-7	TRBV30	-	-	CAWARGSYEQYF	TGTGCCTGGGCGAGAGGGTCCTACGAGCAGTACTTC
TRBJ2-7	TRBV23-1	TRBD1	-	CANRGTGGLRYEQYF	TGCGCCAACCGGGGGACAGGGGGTTTGCGGTACGAGCAGTACTTC
TRBJ1-5	TRBV6-6	-	-	CASHPIRGPNQPQHF	TGTGCCAGTCATCCAATCCGGGGTCCCAATCAGCCCCAGCATTTT
TRBJ2-2	TRBV30	TRBD2	-	CAWRTRGAGELFF	TGTGCCTGGAGGACCCGGGGGGCCGGGGAGCTGTTTTTT
TRBJ1-5	TRBV19	-	-	CASRNTAAGVYQPQHF	TGTGCCAGTAGAAATACGGCGGCAGGGGTGTATCAGCCCCAGCATTTT
TRBJ2-7	TRBV5-1	TRBD1	-	CASSDTGTGGYEQYF	TGCGCCAGCAGCGACACCGGGACAGGGGGGTACGAGCAGTACTTC
TRBJ2-7	TRBV5-1	-	few	CASSLALGGIDSSYEQYF	TGCGCCAGCAGCTTGGCCCTCGGCGGGATCGATAGCTCCTACGAGCAGTACTTC
TRBJ2-1	TRBV6-5	-	few	CASSYGSNYNEQFF	TGTGCCAGCAGTTACGGGAGTAACTACAATGAGCAGTTCTTC
TRBJ2-5	TRBV29-1	TRBD1	once	CSVVLQGAVRETQYF	TGCAGCGTTGTTTTACAGGGGGCAGTACGAGAGACCCAGTACTTC
TRBJ2-1	TRBV30	-	few	CAWSRGYNEQFF	TGTGCCTGGAGTAGAGGGTACAATGAGCAGTTCTTC
TRBJ1-1	TRBV30	-	-	CAWSMVRNTEAFF	TGTGCCTGGAGTATGGTGCGGAACACTGAAGCTTTCTTT
TRBJ2-5	TRBV4-2	TRBD2	-	CASSKGLAGINQETQYF	TGTGCCAGCAGCAAGGGACTAGCGGGGATAAACCAAGAGACCCAGTACTTC
TRBJ2-2	TRBV11-2	TRBD1	few	CASSRDRGSPGELFF	TGTGCCAGCAGCCGGGACAGGGGAAGTCCCGGGGAGCTGTTTTTT
TRBJ2-7	TRBV14	-	-	CASSRARGYEQYF	TGTGCCAGCAGCCGTGCCAGGGGATACGAGCAGTACTTC
TRBJ1-5	TRBV21-1	-	-	CASPDRGYCNQPQHF	TGTGCCAGCCCCGACAGAGGCTATTGCAATCAGCCCCAGCATTTT
TRBJ2-3	TRBV5-1	-	-	CASRRTAGITDTQYF	TGCGCCAGCAGACGGACTGCAGGAATCACAGATACGCAGTATTTT
TRBJ1-1	TRBV18	TRBD1	-	CASSAVGTANTEAFF	TGTGCCAGCTCAGCTGTCGGGACAGCGAACACTGAAGCTTTCTTT
TRBJ1-3	TRBV18	-	-	CASSLLGFNTIYF	TGTGCCAGCTCCCTGCTGGGCTTCAACACCATATATTTT
TRBJ1-2	TRBV27	TRBD1	few	CASSSDRGRYGYTF	TGTGCCAGCAGTTCTGACAGGGGTCGTTATGGCTACACCTTC
TRBJ2-7	TRBV6-6	TRBD1	-	CASKDRGGPRGGEQYF	TGTGCCAGCAAAGACAGAGGGGGCCCGAGAGGGGGCGAGCAGTACTTC
TRBJ2-5	TRBV7-8	TRBD2	-	CASSTRLRTSGSRGLGETQYF	TGTGCCAGCAGCACCCGACTTAGGACTAGCGGGAGTAGAGGGCTGGGTGAGACCCAGTACTTC
TRBJ2-1	TRBV5-1	-	-	CASSLMRGPFNEQFF	TGCGCCAGCAGCTTGATGCGGGGGCCCTTCAATGAGCAGTTCTTC
TRBJ2-1	TRBV18	TRBD2	-	CASSGSTSGALNEQFF	TGTGCCAGCTCAGGGTCGACTAGCGGGGCCCTCAATGAGCAGTTCTTC
TRBJ1-4	TRBV2	-	-	CASRGEAFGLFF	TGTGCCAGCAGGGGGGAGGCTTTTGGACTGTTTTTT
TRBJ2-1	TRBV2	-	-	CASDMSSYNEQFF	TGTGCCAGTGACATGAGCTCCTACAATGAGCAGTTCTTC
TRBJ2-5	TRBV30	-	-	CAWSVRGGQTQYF	TGTGCCTGGAGTGTAAGGGGGGGTCAGACCCAGTACTTC